The T cell receptor (beta chain) under discussion was sequenced for a study of CD8 T cells in ankylosing spondylitis (dated 2017 in TCRdb). About the full investigation: The study set out to find disease-linked TCR variants by profiling T cell receptor beta repertoires in ankylosing spondylitis patients and healthy donors. In total, the full study cohort was made up of about 99 healthy donors and 25 or so ankylosing spondylitis patients. Peripheral blood samples were taken, and synovial fluid was additionally collected from ankylosing spondylitis patients. Overall study results and their limits: A CD8+ phenotype was shown by the disease-linked clones, which were found at relatively low frequencies in peripheral blood. Some TCR beta motif variants had previously been reported in synovial fluid and blood of reactive arthritis patients, which suggested common disease-initiation mechanisms. A TCR beta motif made up of several highly homologous amino acid variants appeared to be characteristic of blood from ankylosing spondylitis patients. The disease-linked clones were reported to be significantly enriched in matched synovial fluid samples from ankylosing spondylitis patients.

With respect to this clonotype: The antigen it recognizes is unknown. The record has no base qualities; no much larger clone is one base away.

The sample was run on an Illumina HiSeq 2500. Quantitative 5'-RACE with molecular barcodes was used to prepare TCR beta libraries. Turning to the authors' computational methods: To identify disease-linked TCR variants, a new computational method was used, one built on a probabilistic model of VDJ rearrangement. Using fastp at Q25 and MiXCR, TCRdb reprocessed the public reads and kept productive beta chains. CDR3 protein duplicates are merged, each entry listing the most common genes and DNA. These V and J calls rely on TCRdb rather than the paper's analysis. Across this sample there are about 360,000 distinct CDR3 sequences, with 20% seen only once. The ten most abundant clones make up over 10% of the sample. Via the germline V gene (reference sequence), CDR1 is SEHNR and CDR2 FQNEAQ. CDR3 length: 16 amino acids, cysteine to phenylalanine. Kept here is only the CDR3 DNA, which spans 48 bases and is read in frame from base 1. Trimming accounts for 4 bases at V and 5 bases at J, while the number of junction bases matched to no gene is 12.

The receptor was isolated from a male donor with ankylosing spondylitis or in good health (not recorded which). The chain is encoded by TRBV7-9 joined to TRBJ2-5, with TRBD1 matching 8 junction bases. What was sequenced was blood, either unsorted or a sorted T cell fraction (not recorded which). The CDR3 here reads CASSSGDRGWGETQYF. In nucleotides, the sequence is TGTGCCAGCAGCTCAGGCGACAGGGGATGGGGTGAGACCCAGTACTTC.